The 29 T cell receptor beta chains below come from one sample, sequenced in a study of T cells in localized non-small cell lung cancer. This table comes from immunoSEQ multiplex PCR, and its TCRdb copy is limited to in-frame clones, with some not included. Here the sample spans roughly 2,000 clones, more than 20% being singletons. The specimen comprised normal lung tissue next to the tumor, sampled before any cancer treatment. Receptors originate from a male donor at least 60 years old with stage I lung adenocarcinoma.

The chain combines TRBV30 with TRBJ1-2; 8 nucleotides match TRBD1. The CDR3 is 13 amino acids. Germline loops: CDR1 GTSNPN, CDR2 SVGIG (reference sequence). V shed 4 bases, J shed 3 bases, and the junction held 4 bases outside the gene matches. The CDR3 loop is CAWNPDRDYGYTF. CDR3 DNA: TGTGCCTGGAACCCGGACAGGGACTATGGCTACACCTTC.

This clone was detected only a few times. The CDR3 protein is CASTPQQDPGNTIYF. The CDR3 DNA reads as TGTGCCAGCACTCCGCAACAGGATCCTGGAAACACCATATATTTT. The rearrangement joins TRBV6-8 to TRBJ1-3, with D possibly TRBD1 on 5 matching bases. V lost 7 bases to trimming and J lost 2 bases, with 15 bases between them. The CDR3 extends over 15 amino acids. Germline V gene lookup returns CDR1 MNHGY and CDR2 SAAAGT.

This sequence joins TRBV10-2 and TRBJ2-3; 14 bases map to TRBD2. The CDR3 spans 16 residues. Germline CDR1 WSHSY, CDR2 SAAADI. Trimming at V came to 2 bases and at J to 4 bases, leaving 2 bases not matched to a gene. CDR3 amino acids: CASSEGLAGGADTQYF. The CDR3, as DNA: TGCGCCAGCAGTGAGGGACTAGCGGGGGGCGCAGATACGCAGTATTTT.

The chain combines TRBV11-3 with TRBJ1-5; D not certain. Deletions cut 8 bases from V and 5 bases from J, with 19 bases between. The CDR3 totals 15 residues. The germline gives CDR1 SGHNT, CDR2 YENEEA. The CDR3 bases are TGTGCCAGCCAGAGGACGGCCTTGCGGGATCAGCCCCAGCATTTT. Amino acids: CASQRTALRDQPQHF.

The V call is TRBV6-8, the J call TRBJ1-6; tentatively, D is TRBD1 (6 bases). The CDR3 runs to 15 residues. CDR1 MNHGY and CDR2 SAAAGT come from the germline V gene. The V gene lost 6 bases and the J gene lost 0 bases, with 9 bases spanning the gap. CDR3 protein: CASRQDSSYNSPLHF. DNA for the CDR3: TGTGCCAGCAGACAGGACAGCTCCTATAATTCACCCCTCCACTTT.

This clone was detected once. This chain's CDR3 is CASSFSGTGVRTEAFF. CDR3 sequence (DNA): TGCGCCAGCAGCTTTTCCGGGACAGGGGTGAGGACTGAAGCTTTCTTT. This rearrangement joins TRBV5-1 to TRBJ1-1, with 10 bases lining up with TRBD1. Trimming took 2 bases from V and 5 from J; bases not matched to a gene: 9. The germline V gene has CDR1 SGHRS and CDR2 YFSETQ. The length of the CDR3 is 16 residues.

A few counts support this clone. The chain combines TRBV18 with TRBJ1-1; 7 nucleotides align to TRBD1. The CDR3 consists of 16 residues. Germline CDR1 reads KGHSH; CDR2 reads LQKENI. V lost 3 bases and J lost 5; bases outside the gene matches: 12. The CDR3 is CASSPSKAGGRTEAFF. CDR3 in DNA: TGTGCCAGCTCACCCAGTAAGGCAGGGGGTAGGACTGAAGCTTTCTTT.

This chain joins TRBV19 and TRBJ1-5; tentatively, D is TRBD1 (5 bases). The CDR3 loop spans 16 amino acids. Germline-derived CDR1 and CDR2 are LNHDA and SQIVND (reference sequence). The ends were cut back, 1 base at V and 4 bases at J, with 14 bases in the middle. The CDR3 spells CASSIGGAQGNQPQHF. In DNA, the CDR3 is TGTGCCAGTAGTATAGGAGGGGCTCAGGGAAATCAGCCCCAGCATTTT.

V usage is TRBV11-3 and J usage is TRBJ2-7, with D possibly being TRBD1 (6 bases). Germline assignment: CDR1 SGHNT and CDR2 YENEEA. The CDR3 covers 14 residues. V was shortened by 3 bases and J by 4 bases, with 13 bases between the two germline ends. The CDR3 DNA reads as TGTGCCAGCAGCTTTGACAGGTTCCCTTACGAGCAGTACTTC. This gives the protein CASSFDRFPYEQYF.

Relative to its sample, this clone is medium-sized. The chain has TRBV6-8 and TRBJ1-5; the D gene is possibly TRBD1 (5 bases). V was trimmed by 5 bases and J by 1 base, leaving 15 bases between them. The germline gives CDR1 MNHGY, CDR2 SAAAGT. The CDR3 loop spans 16 amino acids. As DNA, the CDR3 is TGTGCCAGCAGTCAACCGGGACGGAGGAGCAATCAGCCCCAGCATTTT. This translates into CASSQPGRRSNQPQHF.

In this sample, this clone turned up a few times. The V call is TRBV28, the J call TRBJ1-4; maybe TRBD1 (5 bases). V was clipped by 5 bases and J by 7 bases, with 17 bases between them. In germline, CDR1 is MDHEN, CDR2 SYDVKM. The CDR3 sequence is 15 residues long. The CDR3 DNA reads as TGTGCCAGCAGTCCGGGGCTCTTGAGGAGTGAAAAACTGTTTTTT. This sequence encodes CASSPGLLRSEKLFF.

This clone was detected only a few times. The chain carries TRBV18 and TRBJ1-1; 11 bases map to TRBD1. In germline, CDR1 is KGHSH, CDR2 LQKENI. The CDR3 is made up of 16 amino acids. V trimming: 3 bases; J trimming: 1 base; junction bases outside the gene matches: 4. CDR3 DNA: TGTGCCAGCTCACCCGGGACAGGGGGAGGGAACACTGAAGCTTTCTTT. It encodes CASSPGTGGGNTEAFF.

The V call is TRBV5-1, the J call TRBJ2-2, with TRBD2 matching over 7 bases. Germline trimming cut 0 bases from V and 1 base from J; bases unmatched to any gene: 3. The CDR3 runs 16 residues. The germline gives CDR1 SGHRS, CDR2 YFSETQ. Here the CDR3 reads CASSLASGGNTGELFF. The CDR3 DNA reads TGCGCCAGCAGCTTGGCCTCGGGGGGGAACACCGGGGAGCTGTTTTTT.

This chain uses TRBV30 with TRBJ2-3; 8 bases map to TRBD2. The germline CDR1 and CDR2 sequences are GTSNPN and SVGIG (reference sequence). J lost 5 bases, V lost 4 bases, and 11 bases had no gene match. The CDR3 totals 15 residues. The CDR3, as DNA: TGTGCCTGGAAAAGGAGCGGGGGCGTCCAAGATACGCAGTATTTT. This sequence encodes CAWKRSGGVQDTQYF.

The sample holds a few counts of this clone. V gene TRBV6-7 combines with J gene TRBJ1-1; D gene uncertain. TRBV6-7 is an ORF; its function is uncertain. Trimming removed 5 bases at V and 3 bases at J, with 10 bases between. There are 13 residues in the CDR3. This CDR3 is CASSEATYTEAFF. As DNA, the CDR3 is TGTGCCAGCAGTGAAGCGACGTACACTGAAGCTTTCTTT.

The chain has TRBV11-3 and TRBJ1-6; D unclear. The length of the CDR3 is 14 residues. The V and J ends lost 3 bases and 2 bases respectively, with 5 bases between them. Germline assignment: CDR1 SGHNT and CDR2 YENEEA. The CDR3 is CASSLGPYNSPLHF. The DNA of the CDR3 is TGTGCCAGCAGCTTGGGCCCCTATAATTCACCCCTCCACTTT.

This clone is labeled as medium-sized. V usage is TRBV7-2 and J usage is TRBJ2-2; tentatively, D is TRBD2 (6 bases). The V end was cut by 6 bases, the J end by 5 bases, with 13 bases between. CDR1 is SGHTA and CDR2 is FQGNSA in the germline V gene. This CDR3 has 14 amino acids. The CDR3 nucleotides read TGTGCCAGCAGTCACAGTGGGGGGACCGGGGAGCTGTTTTTT. It specifies CASSHSGGTGELFF.

This clone occurred a few times. The CDR3 DNA follows: TGTGCCAGCAGCTTAGATCTTCTGGGCGGTCGCACTGAAGCTTTCTTT. Translation gives CASSLDLLGGRTEAFF. This chain links TRBV11-3 with TRBJ1-1; D is ambiguous. This CDR3 is 16 amino acids long. Trimming shortened V by 0 bases and J by 4 bases, and 15 bases separated the two germline ends. Germline CDR1 is SGHNT and CDR2 is YENEEA. Based on the CDR3 plus reference TRBV11-3 and TRBJ1-1, the full variable domain is EAGVVQSPRYKIIEKKQPVAFWCNPISGHNTLYWYLQNLGQGPELLIRYENEEAVDDSQLPKDRFSAERLKGVDSTLKIQPAELGDSAVYLCASSLDLLGGRTEAFFGQGTRLTVV.

The J gene is TRBJ2-3, the V gene TRBV28, with D uncertain. The CDR3 has 13 amino acids. The V and J ends lost 6 bases and 0 bases respectively, with 7 bases between them. The germline CDR1 and CDR2 sequences are MDHEN and SYDVKM. CDR3 in amino acids: CASRVYSTDTQYF. CDR3 DNA: TGTGCCAGCAGGGTTTATAGCACAGATACGCAGTATTTT.

This clone was detected only a few times. This rearrangement joins TRBV11-3 to TRBJ1-1, with D possibly TRBD1 on 5 matching bases. CDR1 and CDR2 (germline): SGHNT, YENEEA. There are 17 residues in the CDR3. V was pared by 5 bases and J by 1 base, with 20 bases between. The CDR3 DNA reads as TGTGCCAGCAGCGCCTGGGGGTACGGATATGAGAACACTGAAGCTTTCTTT. Translation: CASSAWGYGYENTEAFF.

This clone was counted at least ten times. The CDR3 here is CASSLPSGVEQYF. CDR3 in DNA: TGTGCCAGCAGCTTACCTAGCGGGGTCGAGCAGTACTTC. The chain joins TRBV7-2 to TRBJ2-7, with 9 positions matching TRBD2. In germline, CDR1 is SGHTA, CDR2 FQGNSA. Germline trimming cut 2 bases from V and 6 bases from J; bases unmatched to any gene: 2. This CDR3 comprises 13 residues.

This clone is labeled as medium-sized (0.01 to 0.1%). The CDR3 sequence is CASSRTSGGAETQYF. The CDR3 region has the DNA TGTGCCAGCAGCCGGACTAGCGGGGGGGCGGAGACCCAGTACTTC. The chain has TRBV11-3 and TRBJ2-5, with 15 bases that match TRBD2. The CDR3 loop spans 15 amino acids. V was pared by 5 bases and J by 5 bases, with 3 bases of the junction left unmatched. Germline CDR1 and CDR2: SGHNT and YENEEA.

CDR3 bases: TGCAGCGCCCGACAGGGTGATAATTCACCCCTCCACTTT. It is translated as CSARQGDNSPLHF. This sequence joins TRBV29-1 and TRBJ1-6, with 7 bases that match TRBD1. The CDR3 contains 13 residues. V was clipped by 7 bases and J by 5 bases; unmatched bases: 5. From germline, CDR1 is SQVTM and CDR2 ANQGSEA. Full variable domain (missing parts from reference TRBV29-1 and TRBJ1-6): SAVISQKPSRDICQRGTSLTIQCQVDSQVTMMFWYRQQPGQSLTLIATANQGSEATYESGFVIDKFPISRPNLTFSTLTVSNMSPEDSSIYLCSARQGDNSPLHFGNGTRLTVT.

The gene calls are TRBV5-1 and TRBJ2-3; D gene uncertain. Trimming cost V 0 bases and J 2 bases, with 10 bases left between them. The germline V gene encodes CDR1 SGHRS and CDR2 YFSETQ. This CDR3 has 15 residues. The CDR3 bases are TGCGCCAGCAGCTTGGTGGGCACGTTCACAGATACGCAGTATTTT. Amino acids: CASSLVGTFTDTQYF.

This clone occurred once. This sequence joins TRBV19 and TRBJ2-1; TRBD2 is a possible D gene (5 bases). From germline, CDR1 is LNHDA and CDR2 SQIVND (reference sequence). Between the trimmed V and J ends, which lost 7 bases and 2 bases, there was a span of 18 bases. The CDR3 contains 16 residues. The CDR3 bases are TGTGCCAGTATCCCCTCGGGAATTGACCCCTACAATGAGCAGTTCTTC. It encodes CASIPSGIDPYNEQFF.

The table lists this clone with a few counts. The chain employs TRBV11-3 and TRBJ1-4, with 9 bases identical to TRBD1. The CDR3 has 16 amino acids. Germline V lookup: CDR1 SGHNT, CDR2 YENEEA. The junction had 7 bases not matched to a gene; V was cut back by 3 bases and J by 5 bases. CDR3 region: CASSLGPGTGNEKLFF. In DNA form, the CDR3 reads TGTGCCAGCAGCTTGGGCCCCGGGACAGGGAATGAAAAACTGTTTTTT.

This chain uses TRBV12-5 with TRBJ2-3, with 7 bases lining up with TRBD1. CDR1 is LGHNT and CDR2 is FRNRAP in the germline V gene. The CDR3 runs to 15 residues. For the CDR3, the DNA is TGTGCCAGCAATCCAGGGGGATTCGAAACAGATACGCAGTATTTT. Translation: CASNPGGFETDTQYF.

The CDR3 loop is CASSVGQGVSYEQYF. The CDR3, as DNA: TGTGCCAGCAGCGTAGGACAGGGGGTATCCTACGAGCAGTACTTC. The chain uses TRBV9 and TRBJ2-7; 9 bases map to TRBD1. With 0 bases clipped from V and 1 base from J, the junction kept 2 bases outside the gene matches. The CDR3 runs 15 residues. CDR1 and CDR2 (germline): SGDLS, YYNGEE.

This clone came up a few times. The rearrangement joins TRBV6-9 to TRBJ2-3; perhaps D is TRBD1 or TRBD2 (6 bases each). The CDR3 contains 15 residues. CDR1 is MNHGY, CDR2 SVAAGI, per germline. V lost 10 bases and J lost 0, with 17 bases in between. The CDR3 region has the DNA TGTGCCATCGCCGAGGGGGGTCACAGCACAGATACGCAGTATTTT. Translation gives CAIAEGGHSTDTQYF.